This TCR beta chain was profiled in a study of cytomegalovirus exposure and HLA in healthy donors. The wider study: The roughly 120 million unique TCR beta sequences, from 150 million to 200 million T cells, were found by an earlier analysis. Points from the study as a whole: A later analysis linked a missense variant in DCLRE1C to the trimming of TCR beta V and J genes. The study carried out a later analysis of TCR beta sequences. It associated 15,000 to 20,000 of them with specific HLA alleles at a false discovery rate of 0.05. Sequencing probably produced one cluster of sequence variants that were highly shared.

PCR primers comprised 60 Vbeta and 13 Jbeta primers. Some clones are missing from TCRdb's copy, which holds only in-frame ones; the method was immunoSEQ multiplex PCR. The data show about 130,000 clones, over 70% seen once. Germline CDR1 LGHNT, CDR2 FRNRAP. Trimming stripped 0 bases from V and 7 bases from J, with 6 bases between. There are 13 residues in the CDR3. On this clone: Its target is unknown.

This chain uses TRBV12-5 with TRBJ2-2; D is ambiguous. The sample comprised PBMCs. The receptor comes from a man aged 40-55 years in good health and CMV-seronegative. The CDR3 bases are TGTGCTAGTGGTTTGGTGCCGGTCGGGGAGCTGTTTTTT. This codes for CASGLVPVGELFF.